This T cell receptor beta chain appears in the sequencing data of a study of blood T cell repertoires in COVID-19. The repertoire was sequenced with immunoSEQ multiplex PCR; TCRdb's copy has only in-frame clones and lacks some. The repertoire holds roughly 230,000 clones, with about 85% as singletons. Sequenced material: PBMCs or T cells enriched from blood (not recorded which). The TCR sequence derives from a woman between 50 and 59 years old who had been exposed to COVID-19.

In DNA form, the CDR3 reads TGCGCCAGCAGTCAGAGGGTGTTGGAATCCTATAATTCACCCCTCCACTTT. Its translation is CASSQRVLESYNSPLHF. The chain joins TRBV23-1 to TRBJ1-6; D is unclear. TRBV23-1 is placed among ORFs of uncertain function. This CDR3 is built from 17 residues. Trimming removed 3 bases at V and 1 base at J, with 13 bases between.